This entry features one TCR beta chain sequence. The CDR3 totals 13 residues. Germline V lookup: CDR1 SQVTM, CDR2 ANQGSEA. Trimming removed 5 bases from V and 4 bases from J, with 13 bases in between. The data were taken from a study of identical twins. One entry per CDR3 protein results from TCRdb running MiXCR on the 5' RACE reads. The table shows about 530,000 distinct CDR3 sequences, with 20% to 25% occurring only once. This same sample was also taken into another study, of yellow fever vaccine responses in identical twins. As reported in that work: On the reported evidence, twins' vaccine T cell responses seemed partly convergent and partly personalized.

The chain is built from TRBV29-1 and TRBJ2-3; a weak D match, TRBD2 (5 bases). Sequences were obtained from CD4+ T cells sorted from blood. The source is a woman between 18 and 29 years old in good health. This chain's CDR3 is CSVLAVGADTQYF. The CDR3 DNA reads as TGCAGCGTTCTCGCGGTCGGGGCAGATACGCAGTATTTT.